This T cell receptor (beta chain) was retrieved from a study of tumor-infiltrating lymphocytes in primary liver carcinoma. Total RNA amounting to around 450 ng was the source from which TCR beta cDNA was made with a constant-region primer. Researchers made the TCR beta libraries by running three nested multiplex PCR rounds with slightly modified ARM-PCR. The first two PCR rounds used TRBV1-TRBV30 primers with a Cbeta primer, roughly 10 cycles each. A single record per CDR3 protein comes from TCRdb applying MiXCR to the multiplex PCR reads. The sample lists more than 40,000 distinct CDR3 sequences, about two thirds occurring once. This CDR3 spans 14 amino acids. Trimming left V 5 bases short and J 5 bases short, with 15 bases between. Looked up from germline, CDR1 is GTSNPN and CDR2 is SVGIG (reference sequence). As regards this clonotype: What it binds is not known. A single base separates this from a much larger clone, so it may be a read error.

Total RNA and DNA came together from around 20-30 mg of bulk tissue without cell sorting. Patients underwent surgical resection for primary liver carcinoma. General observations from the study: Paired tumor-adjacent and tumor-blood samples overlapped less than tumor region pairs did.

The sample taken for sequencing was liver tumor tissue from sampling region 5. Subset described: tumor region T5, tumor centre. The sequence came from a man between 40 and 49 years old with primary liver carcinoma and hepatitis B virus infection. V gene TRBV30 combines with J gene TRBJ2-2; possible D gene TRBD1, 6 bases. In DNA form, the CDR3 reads TGTGCCTGGTGGGGGCTTTTATGGACCGGGGAGCTGTTTTTT. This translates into CAWWGLLWTGELFF.